This paragraph covers one T cell receptor (beta chain) sequence. Collection of a roughly 2.7 ml blood sample took place per donor. This entry is derived from a study of monozygotic twins with inflammatory bowel disease. Each of TCRalpha and TCRbeta cDNA went through two nested PCRs, lasting about 16 and 10 cycles. TCRdb processed the 5' RACE reads again and assigns one entry to each CDR3 protein, with no DNA. The clone table shows about 440,000 distinct CDR3 sequences, with the ten largest holding roughly 2.3%. From germline, CDR1 is MNHEY and CDR2 SVGAGI. The length of the CDR3 is 15 residues. The rearrangement uses TRBV6-5 and TRBJ2-3; without DNA, the TCRdb call of TRBD2 cannot be checked. The sample consisted of blood. The TCR was taken from a human donor with ulcerative colitis or Crohn's disease, or a healthy co-twin of an affected twin (not recorded which). The CDR3 sequence: CASSYGGGPSDTQYF.